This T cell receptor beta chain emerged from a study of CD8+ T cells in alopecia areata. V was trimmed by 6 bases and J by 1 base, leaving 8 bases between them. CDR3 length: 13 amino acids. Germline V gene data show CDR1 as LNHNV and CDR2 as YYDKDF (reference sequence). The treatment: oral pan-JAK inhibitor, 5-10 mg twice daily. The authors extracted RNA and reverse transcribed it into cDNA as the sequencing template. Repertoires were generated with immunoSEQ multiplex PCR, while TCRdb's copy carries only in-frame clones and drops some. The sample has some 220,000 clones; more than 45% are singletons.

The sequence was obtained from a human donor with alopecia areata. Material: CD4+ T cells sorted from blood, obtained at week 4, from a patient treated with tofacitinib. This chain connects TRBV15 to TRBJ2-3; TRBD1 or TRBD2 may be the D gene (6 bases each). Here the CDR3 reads CATRGGGTDTQYF. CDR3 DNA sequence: TGTGCCACCAGGGGGGGCGGCACAGATACGCAGTATTTT.